The present TCR beta chain was sequenced within a study of T cells in narcolepsy. In this sample, this clone turned up once. Its target is unknown. Trimming removed 0 bases from V and 6 bases from J; junction bases left unmatched: 11. CDR1 and CDR2 from the germline V gene are SNHLY and FYNNEI. CDR3 length: 17 amino acids. Sequencing used immunoSEQ multiplex PCR; TCRdb keeps in-frame clones, though not all of them. The repertoire includes tens of thousands of clones, approximately 80% of them detected once, and more than 0.9% sits in the top ten. Study conclusions and caveats: Comparing one patient's CSF and blood CD4+ clonotypes highlighted HCRT- and TRIB2-specific autoreactive clonotypes.

This clonotype originated in a human donor with narcolepsy. The gene calls are TRBV2 and TRBJ1-1; 9 bases are shared with TRBD1. The sequencing sample was made of CD45RA- memory CD4+ T cells from PBMCs. The CDR3 DNA reads TGTGCCAGCAGTGAAGCCTTAACCGGGACAGGGCATTCTGAAGCTTTCTTT. Translation gives CASSEALTGTGHSEAFF.